A selection of T cell receptor beta chains follows, all from one sample in a study of blood T cell repertoires in COVID-19. The assay was immunoSEQ multiplex PCR, and TCRdb's table has in-frame clones only and misses some. The sample includes 250,000 to 350,000 clones, roughly 89% of them seen just once. The material sequenced was peripheral blood. The receptors here all came from a woman in her forties who had recovered from COVID-19. The CDR3 runs from the conserved cysteine through the conserved F or W. The D gene is left open where the match is weak. Not all rows give a size; the values are once, few, many and, for expanded clones, a class.

D	V	length	J	size	CDR3	DNA
.	TRBV2	15	TRBJ1-2	once	CASSEGRGNSYGYTF	TGTGCCAGCAGTGAGGGGAGGGGGAATAGCTATGGCTACACCTTC
.	TRBV3-1/TRBV3-2	13	TRBJ2-7	few	CASSQEGVYEQYF	TGTGCCAGCAGCCAAGAAGGGGTCTACGAGCAGTACTTC
.	TRBV21-1	18	TRBJ1-4	.	CASSNRTGTPATNEKLFF	TGTGCCAGCAGCAATAGAACCGGGACACCTGCAACTAATGAAAAACTGTTTTTT
TRBD2	TRBV5-4	15	TRBJ2-5	.	CASNLAGGPQETQYF	TGTGCCAGCAACTTAGCGGGAGGACCGCAAGAGACCCAGTACTTC
TRBD1	TRBV7-2	16	TRBJ2-1	.	CASTLVSGTEYNEQFF	TGTGCCAGCACCCTAGTCTCCGGGACAGAATACAATGAGCAGTTCTTC
.	TRBV6-4	13	TRBJ2-5	.	CASSAGTQETQYF	TGTGCCAGCAGTGCCGGGACACAAGAGACCCAGTACTTC
TRBD2	TRBV28	16	TRBJ2-7	.	CASSLAAASGTGWQYF	TGTGCCAGCAGTTTAGCGGCGGCTAGCGGGACGGGGTGGCAGTACTTC
.	TRBV24-1	13	TRBJ2-5	.	CATSVAGQETQYF	TGTGCCACCAGTGTGGCAGGCCAAGAGACCCAGTACTTC
TRBD2	TRBV10-1	13	TRBJ2-2	few	CAVRGERTGELFF	TGCGCCGTCCGGGGGGAGCGAACCGGGGAGCTGTTTTTT
TRBD2	TRBV6-2/TRBV6-3	16	TRBJ2-7	few	CASSPMGRGSSYEQYF	TGTGCCAGCAGTCCGATGGGGCGGGGGAGCTCCTACGAGCAGTACTTC
TRBD1	TRBV5-1	15	TRBJ1-5	.	CASRERTGDNQPQHF	TGCGCCAGCAGGGAACGGACAGGGGATAATCAGCCCCAGCATTTT
.	TRBV7-8	14	TRBJ2-5	.	CASSPRSIQETQYF	TGTGCCAGCAGCCCTAGATCCATACAAGAGACCCAGTACTTC
.	TRBV9	16	TRBJ2-3	.	CASSVGGDSETDTQYF	TGTGCCAGCAGCGTAGGGGGGGATTCGGAGACAGATACGCAGTATTTT
.	TRBV7-9	15	TRBJ1-2	.	CASSPKDFSNYGYTF	TGTGCCAGCAGCCCAAAGGACTTCTCTAACTATGGCTACACCTTC
TRBD1	TRBV28	17	TRBJ1-6	.	CASSPQQGASYNSPLHF	TGTGCCAGCAGTCCACAACAGGGGGCCTCCTATAATTCACCCCTCCACTTT
TRBD1	TRBV7-6	16	TRBJ2-3	.	CASSFEPGQGRDTQYF	TGTGCCAGCAGCTTTGAACCGGGACAGGGAAGAGATACGCAGTATTTT
TRBD2	TRBV5-4	14	TRBJ2-1	.	CASSFPAGGNEQFF	TGTGCCAGCAGCTTCCCAGCGGGAGGGAATGAGCAGTTCTTC
TRBD2	TRBV24-1	16	TRBJ2-1	.	CATSDRSGRGLNEQFF	TGTGCCACCAGTGACCGTAGCGGGAGGGGGTTGAATGAGCAGTTCTTC
.	TRBV19	11	TRBJ2-5	.	CASSRSETQYF	TGTGCCAGTAGTCGTAGCGAGACCCAGTACTTC
.	TRBV7-9	15	TRBJ1-3	.	CASRLGPTGGNTIYF	TGTGCCAGCAGATTGGGTCCCACGGGAGGAAACACCATATATTTT
TRBD1	TRBV28	18	TRBJ2-7	.	CASSLFGRDRGTAYEQYF	TGTGCCAGCAGTTTATTCGGCCGGGACAGGGGGACGGCCTACGAGCAGTACTTC
.	TRBV3-1/TRBV3-2	13	TRBJ2-7	.	CASRPSGDYEQYF	TGTGCCAGCAGACCGTCAGGGGACTACGAGCAGTACTTC
TRBD1	TRBV18	16	TRBJ2-5	.	CASSPLGQAPGETQYF	TGTGCCAGCTCACCGTTGGGACAGGCCCCGGGGGAGACCCAGTACTTC
TRBD1	TRBV19	13	TRBJ1-2	.	CASTEGQAYGYTF	TGTGCCAGTACCGAAGGACAGGCCTATGGCTACACCTTC
.	TRBV27	14	TRBJ1-6	.	CASSRTGYDSPLHF	TGTGCCAGCAGTCGAACAGGGTATGATTCACCCCTCCACTTT
TRBD1	TRBV28	15	TRBJ1-2	once	CASSPGQGIGYGYTF	TGTGCCAGCAGCCCCGGACAGGGAATCGGCTATGGCTACACCTTC
TRBD2	TRBV11-2	14	TRBJ2-7	once	CASSKTSGFYEQYF	TGTGCCAGCAGCAAGACTAGCGGGTTCTACGAGCAGTACTTC
TRBD1	TRBV16	15	TRBJ1-2	.	CASSHPGQGAYGYTF	TGTGCCAGCAGCCACCCCGGACAGGGGGCCTATGGCTACACCTTC
.	TRBV24-1	20	TRBJ2-2	.	CATSDPLSLGGPANTGELFF	TGTGCCACCAGTGATCCCCTTAGTCTTGGGGGCCCCGCGAACACCGGGGAGCTGTTTTTT
TRBD2	TRBV4-1	18	TRBJ2-1	.	CASSQETSGKSSYNEQFF	TGCGCCAGCAGCCAAGAGACCAGCGGGAAAAGCTCCTACAATGAGCAGTTCTTC
.	TRBV25-1	13	TRBJ2-7	.	CASNSGQFGEQYF	TGTGCCAGCAATTCCGGACAGTTCGGCGAGCAGTACTTC
.	TRBV19	14	TRBJ1-5	.	CASRGRGPNQPQHF	TGTGCCAGTAGGGGGAGGGGCCCGAATCAGCCCCAGCATTTT
TRBD2	TRBV13	18	TRBJ2-7	.	CASSNRLAGGLLSYEQYF	TGTGCCAGCAGCAACAGACTAGCGGGAGGTTTACTCTCCTACGAGCAGTACTTC
TRBD2	TRBV28	15	TRBJ2-7	.	CASSSTGGSSYEQYF	TGTGCCAGCAGTTCCACGGGAGGTAGCTCCTACGAGCAGTACTTC
.	TRBV19	15	TRBJ1-4	.	CASSIGQAENEKLFF	TGTGCCAGTAGTATAGGACAGGCGGAAAATGAAAAACTGTTTTTT
TRBD1	TRBV19	13	TRBJ1-5	.	CATQAGGNQPQHF	TGTGCCACCCAGGCAGGGGGGAATCAGCCCCAGCATTTT
TRBD1	TRBV27	13	TRBJ1-2	.	CASSSTGVSGYTF	TGTGCCAGCAGTTCGACAGGGGTGAGTGGCTACACCTTC
.	TRBV27	15	TRBJ1-3	.	CASSSGAGEGNTIYF	TGTGCCAGCAGTTCGGGGGCGGGGGAGGGAAACACCATATATTTT
.	TRBV23-1	14	TRBJ1-4	.	CASSRAGLNEKLFF	TGCGCCAGCAGTCGGGCGGGGCTTAATGAAAAACTGTTTTTT
.	TRBV28	12	TRBJ1-5	.	CAALANNQPQHF	TGTGCCGCACTAGCAAACAATCAGCCCCAGCATTTT
TRBD2	TRBV7-2	16	TRBJ2-7	.	CASSLGGLAGGYEQYF	TGTGCCAGCAGCTTAGGTGGTCTAGCGGGTGGTTACGAGCAGTACTTC
TRBD1	TRBV10-3	15	TRBJ1-3	.	CAIGQGSSSGNTIYF	TGTGCCATCGGACAGGGGTCCTCATCTGGAAACACCATATATTTT
TRBD2	TRBV19	17	TRBJ2-1	.	CASSPTSGGTSYNEQFF	TGTGCCAGTAGTCCCACTAGCGGGGGGACCTCCTACAATGAGCAGTTCTTC
.	TRBV29-1	12	TRBJ1-1	.	CSVERSLTEAFF	TGCAGCGTTGAACGGTCCCTCACTGAAGCTTTCTTT
TRBD1	TRBV27	15	TRBJ1-1	.	CASSLTYDRVPEAFF	TGTGCCAGCAGTTTAACCTACGACAGGGTCCCTGAAGCTTTCTTT
.	TRBV7-2	15	TRBJ1-2	.	CASSRHGDSTQGYTF	TGTGCCAGCAGCCGCCACGGGGACTCAACCCAGGGCTACACCTTC
TRBD1	TRBV27	18	TRBJ2-6	.	CASSPLGQGSSGANVLTF	TGTGCCAGCAGTCCGCTCGGACAGGGTAGCTCTGGGGCCAACGTCCTGACTTTC
.	TRBV3-1/TRBV3-2	14	TRBJ1-3	once	CASSQGEAGNTIYF	TGTGCCAGCAGCCAAGGGGAGGCTGGAAACACCATATATTTT
.	TRBV29-1	14	TRBJ2-3	.	CSVEGAGITDTQYF	TGCAGCGTTGAAGGGGCCGGGATCACAGATACGCAGTATTTT
TRBD2	TRBV6-2/TRBV6-3	17	TRBJ2-3	.	CASSVRLAGSPTDTQYF	TGTGCCAGCAGTGTGCGACTAGCTGGGTCCCCAACAGATACGCAGTATTTT
.	TRBV5-4	14	TRBJ2-7	few	CASSLGLQGYEQYF	TGTGCCAGCAGCTTGGGTTTACAGGGCTACGAGCAGTACTTC
TRBD1	TRBV29-1	12	TRBJ2-7	.	CSVRRDSYEQYF	TGCAGCGTGCGCCGGGACAGCTACGAGCAGTACTTC
TRBD2	TRBV5-1	17	TRBJ2-3	.	CASSLGPEREVADTQYF	TGCGCCAGCAGCTTGGGGCCAGAGCGGGAGGTGGCAGATACGCAGTATTTT
TRBD2	TRBV27	16	TRBJ2-1	.	CASSLGTGRSYNEQFF	TGTGCCAGCAGTTTAGGGACCGGGAGGTCCTACAATGAGCAGTTCTTC
TRBD2	TRBV7-9	14	TRBJ2-1	.	CASSLSASGTSEFF	TGTGCCAGCAGCTTATCCGCCTCCGGGACTAGCGAGTTCTTC
TRBD1	TRBV7-8	18	TRBJ1-2	.	CASSTTQGQHTANYGYTF	TGTGCCAGCAGCACGACCCAGGGACAGCACACTGCTAACTATGGCTACACCTTC
.	TRBV5-4	18	TRBJ2-3	.	CASSSQNRVSSSTDTQYF	TGTGCCAGCAGCTCCCAGAACAGGGTTTCGTCTAGCACAGATACGCAGTATTTT
TRBD2	TRBV27	18	TRBJ2-2	.	CASSLSPAAGEDTGELFF	TGTGCCAGCAGTTTATCACCCGCGGCGGGAGAGGACACCGGGGAGCTGTTTTTT
.	TRBV5-1	14	TRBJ2-2	.	CASSLDGAEGELFF	TGCGCCAGCAGCTTGGACGGAGCAGAAGGGGAGCTGTTTTTT
TRBD1	TRBV6-5	12	TRBJ2-5	.	CAGRQGVETQYF	TGTGCCGGAAGACAGGGGGTAGAGACCCAGTACTTC